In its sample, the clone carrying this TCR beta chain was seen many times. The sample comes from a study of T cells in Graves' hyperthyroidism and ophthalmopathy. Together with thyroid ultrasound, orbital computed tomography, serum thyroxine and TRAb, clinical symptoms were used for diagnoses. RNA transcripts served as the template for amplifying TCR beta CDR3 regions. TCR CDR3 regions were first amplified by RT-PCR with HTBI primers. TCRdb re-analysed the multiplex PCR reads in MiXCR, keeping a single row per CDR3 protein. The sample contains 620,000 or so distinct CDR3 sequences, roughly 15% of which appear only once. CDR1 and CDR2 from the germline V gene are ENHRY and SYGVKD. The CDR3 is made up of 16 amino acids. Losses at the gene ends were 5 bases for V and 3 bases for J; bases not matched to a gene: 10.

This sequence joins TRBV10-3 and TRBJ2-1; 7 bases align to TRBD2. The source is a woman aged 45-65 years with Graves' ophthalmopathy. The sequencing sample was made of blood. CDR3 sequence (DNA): TGTGCCATCAGTCGTAGAGCGGGACTCGGCTACAATGAGCAGTTCTTC. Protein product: CAISRRAGLGYNEQFF.